This T cell receptor beta chain originates from a study of blood T cell repertoires in COVID-19. On the study more broadly: The origin of the acute and convalescent COVID-19 samples was the United States, Italy and Spain. Sample material is recorded as cDNA or gDNA derived from T cells, B-cell-depleted T cells, or PBMCs.

This clone is a singleton in its sample. Original analysis: For nucleated cells, counts were estimated from reference gene primer amplification. Using immunoSEQ multiplex PCR, the repertoire was profiled, and TCRdb retains in-frame clones only, with some absent. Clone size and the V and J calls come from that table; the DNA yielded D and trimming. The sample shows hundreds of thousands of clones, roughly 85% of them seen only once. The CDR3 consists of 16 residues. Per the germline V gene, CDR1 is MNHEY and CDR2 is SMNVEV (reference sequence). The trim removed 0 bases at V and 5 bases at J, leaving 7 bases unmatched.

The V and J genes are TRBV27 and TRBJ2-1, with 7 bases that match TRBD2. Sample: peripheral blood. The sequence was obtained from a man aged 50-59 years with active or convalescent COVID-19. The CDR3 region is CASSLSRGSGDNEQFF. Written as DNA, the CDR3 is TGTGCCAGCAGTTTATCCCGCGGGAGTGGGGACAATGAGCAGTTCTTC.